This passage covers 25 T cell receptor beta chains from one sample sequenced in a study of T-cell memory formation after mild COVID-19. A single record per CDR3 protein comes from TCRdb applying MiXCR to the 5' RACE reads. In the table there are 580,000 or so distinct CDR3 sequences, about 18% of which are singletons. Sequenced sample: PBMCs or a T cell subset sorted from them (not recorded which). The receptors here all came from an adult woman who had mild COVID-19 (a few samples of this study predate the infection). Cell type and time point are not known.

This chain links TRBV28 with TRBJ1-4; 7 bases are a match to TRBD1. Germline CDR1 and CDR2: MDHEN and SYDVKM. The CDR3 contains 14 residues. The V gene end was trimmed by 5 bases and the J gene end by 10 bases; junction bases not matched to a gene: 10. The CDR3, as DNA: TGTGCCAGCAGTCCTGGACAGGCTTTCGGAAAACTGTTTTTT. It specifies CASSPGQAFGKLFF.

This clonotype was counted a few times. This sequence joins TRBV20-1 and TRBJ2-7; a possible D gene is TRBD2 (5 bases). The germline CDR1 and CDR2 sequences are DFQATT and SNEGSKA (reference sequence). This CDR3 contains 18 residues. V shed 1 base and J shed 0 bases, with 22 bases lying between them. The CDR3 loop reads CSARAFGRENSYSYEQYF. The CDR3 DNA is TGCAGTGCTAGAGCGTTCGGACGGGAAAACAGCTACTCCTACGAGCAGTACTTC.

This clonotype was counted a few times. This rearrangement joins TRBV6-2 or TRBV6-3 to TRBJ1-6; tentative D call: TRBD1 (6 bases). This CDR3 region has 15 residues. Germline V gene lookup returns CDR1 MNHEY and CDR2 SVGEGT. V lost 5 bases and J lost 10, with 18 bases in between. The chain's CDR3 is CASSPTGRKGSPLHF. The CDR3 coding sequence is TGTGCCAGCAGTCCAACAGGGCGGAAGGGATCACCCCTCCACTTT.

This clonotype was seen more than once but under ten times. The rearrangement links TRBV6-2 or TRBV6-3 to TRBJ2-1, with 9 bases lining up with TRBD2. Germline V gene lookup returns CDR1 MNHEY and CDR2 SVGEGT. The V gene end was trimmed by 5 bases and the J gene end by 9 bases; junction bases not matched to a gene: 11. CDR3 length equals 15 residues. The CDR3 DNA is TGTGCCAGCAGTGTCAGCCTAGCGGGAATGGTTGAGCAGTTCTTC. As protein: CASSVSLAGMVEQFF.

This clonotype was observed a handful of times. This chain connects TRBV7-9 to TRBJ2-3, with D possibly matching TRBD2 (6 bases). V dropped 5 bases and J dropped 5 bases, with 14 bases sitting between them. From germline, CDR1 is SEHNR and CDR2 FQNEAQ (reference sequence). This CDR3 has 14 residues. CDR3 in DNA: TGTGCCAGCAGCGTCTCGGGAGTTGTAGATACGCAGTATTTT. Its translation: CASSVSGVVDTQYF.

This clonotype was picked up a small number of times. This chain connects TRBV7-8 to TRBJ1-1, with 7 bases aligning to TRBD1. This CDR3 is built from 15 residues. J was trimmed by 1 base and V by 5 bases; bases with no gene match: 7. Germline CDR1 and CDR2: SGHVS and FQNEAQ. CDR3 bases: TGTGCCAGCAGCCGGTTGACAGGGTGGAACACTGAAGCTTTCTTT. Residues: CASSRLTGWNTEAFF.

V gene TRBV12-3 or TRBV12-4 combines with J gene TRBJ1-4; maybe TRBD1 (5 bases). This CDR3 is built from 15 residues. Trimming took off 3 bases at V and 8 bases at J, with 16 bases between the two ends. The DNA for the CDR3 is TGTGCCAGCAGTTTGGGAGGGGTGAGATCCGAAAAACTGTTTTTT. This encodes CASSLGGVRSEKLFF.

This clonotype has just a few counts. The CDR3, as DNA: TGCGCCAGCAGAAAGACAGCCCTGTCAGATTCACCCCTCCACTTT. The encoded protein is CASRKTALSDSPLHF. The chain couples TRBV4-1 to TRBJ1-6; a weak D match, TRBD1 (5 bases). This CDR3 contains 15 residues. CDR1 MGHRA and CDR2 YSYEKL come from the germline V gene. V lost 6 bases to trimming and J lost 8 bases, with 17 bases between them.

In its sample, this clonotype was seen once. The V gene is TRBV12-3 or TRBV12-4, the J gene TRBJ1-3; TRBD1 agrees at 7 bases. The CDR3 loop spans 13 amino acids. This CDR3 reads CANDRAGGNTIYF. The CDR3 DNA follows: TGTGCTAACGACAGGGCCGGTGGAAACACCATATATTTT.

The chain joins TRBV20-1 to TRBJ2-5; possible D gene TRBD1, 5 bases. CDR3 length: 15 amino acids. Germline loops: CDR1 DFQATT, CDR2 SNEGSKA (reference sequence). The V end lost 4 bases, the J end lost 4 bases, and 19 bases lay between the germline ends. The CDR3 here is CSATGARGHRETQYF. CDR3 DNA sequence: TGCAGTGCTACCGGAGCTAGGGGCCACCGAGAGACCCAGTACTTC.

V and J are TRBV7-2 and TRBJ2-7, with 8 bases identical to TRBD1. Per germline, CDR1 SGHTA and CDR2 FQGNSA. The J segment lost 2 bases and the V segment lost 7 bases, leaving 7 bases of the junction unmatched. This CDR3 spans 14 amino acids. The CDR3 is CASTMGQVAYEQYF. CDR3 nucleotides: TGTGCCAGCACCATGGGACAGGTAGCCTACGAGCAGTACTTC.

This clonotype showed up many times. The V call is TRBV5-5, the J call TRBJ2-7; a weak D match, TRBD1 (6 bases). V gave up 4 bases and J gave up 3 bases, with 11 bases separating them. The CDR3 length is 13 residues. Germline CDR1 is SGHKS and CDR2 is YYEKEE (reference sequence). The CDR3 DNA is TGTGCCAGCAGCAGGACAGTTGGCTACGAGCAGTACTTC. The encoded protein is CASSRTVGYEQYF.

The genes are TRBV20-1 and TRBJ1-1, with TRBD1 matching 7 bases. The ends lost 4 bases at V and 2 bases at J; junction bases unmatched: 4. The CDR3 runs 13 residues. Germline V gene lookup returns CDR1 DFQATT and CDR2 SNEGSKA (reference sequence). CDR3: CSATRDSNTEAFF. DNA of the CDR3: TGCAGTGCTACAAGGGACAGCAACACTGAAGCTTTCTTT.

This clonotype was detected only a few times. Here the CDR3 DNA reads TGTGCCAGCAGTCTAGGGGGCACGGTGGACCCCACTGAAGCTTTCTTT. Protein: CASSLGGTVDPTEAFF. This chain connects TRBV25-1 to TRBJ1-1, with 7 bases matching TRBD1. The CDR3 runs 16 residues. Looked up from germline, CDR1 is MGHDK and CDR2 is SYGVNS. V lost 5 bases and J lost 4; bases outside the gene matches: 13. Complete variable domain (other parts from reference TRBV25-1 and TRBJ1-1): EADIYQTPRYLVIGTGKKITLECSQTMGHDKMYWYQQDPGMELHLIHYSYGVNSTEKGDLSSESTVSRIRTEHFPLTLESARPSHTSQYLCASSLGGTVDPTEAFFGQGTRLTVV.

Many counts were recorded for this clonotype. The chain uses TRBV12-3 or TRBV12-4 and TRBJ2-7, with TRBD2 matching 10 bases. The CDR3 is 17 amino acids. The junction had 7 bases not matched to a gene; V was cut back by 0 bases and J by 2 bases. The CDR3 nucleotides are TGTGCCAGCAGTTTAGCACTGACTAGCGGGTATACCTACGAGCAGTACTTC. Translated, it gives CASSLALTSGYTYEQYF.

The CDR3 here is CASSLGTDFQPQHF. For the CDR3, the DNA is TGTGCCAGCAGCCTCGGGACCGATTTTCAGCCCCAGCATTTT. The chain is built from TRBV7-2 and TRBJ1-5, with D perhaps matching TRBD1 (5 bases). Germline V gene lookup returns CDR1 SGHTA and CDR2 FQGNSA. Trimming cost V 5 bases and J 6 bases, with 14 bases left between them. The CDR3 is made up of 14 amino acids.

This clonotype was seen ten or more times. The rearrangement uses TRBV12-3 or TRBV12-4 and TRBJ2-7; 10 nucleotides line up with TRBD1. V was clipped by 5 bases and J by 0 bases; unmatched bases: 1. CDR3 size: 14 residues. The CDR3 sequence: CASSRQGASYEQYF. DNA of the CDR3: TGTGCCAGCAGTCGACAGGGGGCCTCCTACGAGCAGTACTTC.

This clonotype appeared a few times. CDR3 region: CASSLTGGIYGYTF. The DNA for the CDR3 is TGTGCCAGCAGTTTAACAGGGGGAATCTATGGCTACACCTTC. The chain uses TRBV12-3 or TRBV12-4 and TRBJ1-2, with TRBD1 identical over 8 bases. The CDR3 totals 14 residues. V was pared by 2 bases and J by 4 bases, with 3 bases of the junction left unmatched.

J is TRBJ1-6 and V is TRBV6-5; possibly TRBD1 for D (6 bases). Trimming removed 5 bases at V and 8 bases at J, with 16 bases between. The CDR3 has 15 residues. Germline V CDR1 and CDR2: MNHEY, SVGAGI. The CDR3: CASSPPGVGDSPLHF. CDR3 bases: TGTGCCAGCAGTCCTCCAGGGGTAGGGGATTCACCCCTCCACTTT.

This clonotype was counted a few times. The chain links TRBV20-1 to TRBJ1-2; D possibly corresponds to TRBD1 (6 bases). The V end lost 0 bases, the J end lost 1 base, and 15 bases lay between the germline ends. The CDR3 covers 16 residues. Per the germline V gene, CDR1 is DFQATT and CDR2 is SNEGSKA (reference sequence). CDR3 loop: CSARDRGKGNNYGYTF. The CDR3 DNA reads TGCAGTGCTAGAGACAGGGGAAAAGGGAATAACTATGGCTACACCTTC.

This clonotype was picked up a small number of times. V and J are TRBV4-3 and TRBJ2-1; 7 bases agree with TRBD1. Germline CDR1 reads LGHNA; CDR2 reads YSLEER. Trimming at V came to 0 bases and at J to 3 bases, leaving 8 bases not matched to a gene. The CDR3 length is 17 residues. In nucleotides, the CDR3 is TGCGCCAGCAGCCAAGATCTCGACAGGGAATACTACAATGAGCAGTTCTTC. Translation gives CASSQDLDREYYNEQFF.

The chain carries TRBV5-1 and TRBJ1-2, with TRBD1 identical over 9 bases. Germline-derived CDR1 and CDR2 are SGHRS and YFSETQ. The CDR3 runs to 16 residues. After removal of 4 bases from V and 4 bases from J, the junction contained 11 bases not matched to a gene. This CDR3 reads CASSKLGTGSGYGYTF. The CDR3 DNA reads TGCGCCAGCAGCAAGCTTGGGACAGGGTCGGGCTATGGCTACACCTTC.

This rearrangement joins TRBV5-1 to TRBJ1-1; TRBD1 aligns across 7 bases. CDR1 is SGHRS, CDR2 YFSETQ, per germline. The CDR3 is made up of 14 amino acids. V was pared by 3 bases and J by 2 bases, with 4 bases of the junction left unmatched. The CDR3 sequence: CASSWDSQNTEAFF. The CDR3 DNA follows: TGCGCCAGCAGCTGGGACAGCCAAAACACTGAAGCTTTCTTT.

The CDR3 DNA follows: TGCGCCAGCAGCCCGGGCGGGAATTCACCCCTCCACTTT. Its translation: CASSPGGNSPLHF. This rearrangement joins TRBV5-1 to TRBJ1-6, with unresolved D. Trimming removed 4 bases at V and 7 bases at J, with 9 bases between. The germline CDR1 and CDR2 sequences are SGHRS and YFSETQ. The CDR3 spans 13 residues. The full variable domain, its missing parts supplied by reference TRBV5-1 and TRBJ1-6, is KAGVTQTPRYLIKTRGQQVTLSCSPISGHRSVSWYQQTPGQGLQFLFEYFSETQRNKGNFPGRFSGRQFSNSRSEMNVSTLELGDSALYLCASSPGGNSPLHFGNGTRLTVT.

This clonotype appeared a few times. The chain has TRBV20-1 and TRBJ2-7; D is undetermined. The CDR3 covers 12 residues. The germline gives CDR1 DFQATT, CDR2 SNEGSKA (reference sequence). V was cut by 6 bases and J by 2 bases, with 11 bases left in between. The CDR3 nucleotides read TGCAGTGCAACCAGCCGCACCTACGAGCAGTACTTC. It yields the protein CSATSRTYEQYF.